The rows below give T cell receptor beta chains drawn from one sample of a study of T-cell memory formation after mild COVID-19. From the 5' RACE reads, TCRdb called clonotypes with MiXCR, one entry per CDR3 protein. The sample has 300,000 or so distinct CDR3 sequences, 15% to 20% seen once. Sequenced: PBMCs or a T cell subset sorted from them (not recorded which). The receptors here all came from a man between 18 and 29 years old who had mild COVID-19 (a few samples of this study predate the infection). Cell type and time point are not known. The CDR3 runs from the conserved cysteine through the conserved F or W. Fields, in order: V gene, J gene, CDR3 length, clone size, D gene, CDR3 protein, CDR3 DNA. A D gene is named only where the DNA matches it firmly. A row's size may be missing; if present it is once, few, many or a size class.

v_call: TRBV4-3
j_call: TRBJ2-3
cdr3_length: 17
clone_size: few
d_call: -
cdr3_aa: CASSQDQIRAHTDTQYF
cdr3_nt: TGCGCCAGCAGCCAAGATCAGATCAGGGCGCACACAGATACGCAGTATTTT

v_call: TRBV7-9
j_call: TRBJ1-2
cdr3_length: 15
clone_size: few
d_call: -
cdr3_aa: CASTQDPTGRYGYTF
cdr3_nt: TGTGCCAGCACTCAGGACCCGACAGGCAGATATGGCTACACCTTC

v_call: TRBV4-2
j_call: TRBJ2-3
cdr3_length: 14
clone_size: many
d_call: -
cdr3_aa: CASSLEGAADTQYF
cdr3_nt: TGTGCCAGCAGCCTAGAAGGGGCGGCAGATACGCAGTATTTT

v_call: TRBV7-2
j_call: TRBJ2-1
cdr3_length: 14
clone_size: -
d_call: -
cdr3_aa: CASTPGGTYNEQFF
cdr3_nt: TGTGCCAGCACCCCGGGTGGTACTTACAATGAGCAGTTCTTC

v_call: TRBV27
j_call: TRBJ2-7
cdr3_length: 11
clone_size: -
d_call: -
cdr3_aa: CASMDGYEQYF
cdr3_nt: TGTGCCAGCATGGACGGCTACGAGCAGTACTTC

v_call: TRBV3-1
j_call: TRBJ2-3
cdr3_length: 16
clone_size: few
d_call: -
cdr3_aa: CASSQGARTSTDTQYF
cdr3_nt: TGTGCCAGCAGCCAAGGAGCGAGAACTAGCACAGATACGCAGTATTTT

v_call: TRBV7-2
j_call: TRBJ1-1
cdr3_length: 13
clone_size: -
d_call: -
cdr3_aa: CASSLGLPTGAFF
cdr3_nt: TGTGCCAGCAGCTTAGGTCTCCCAACAGGGGCTTTCTTT

v_call: TRBV20-1
j_call: TRBJ1-5
cdr3_length: 13
clone_size: few
d_call: -
cdr3_aa: CSARVQGGQPQHF
cdr3_nt: TGCAGTGCTAGGGTCCAGGGCGGGCAGCCCCAGCATTTT

v_call: TRBV6-2/TRBV6-3
j_call: TRBJ2-3
cdr3_length: 14
clone_size: few
d_call: -
cdr3_aa: CASTWSGGTDTQYF
cdr3_nt: TGTGCCAGCACCTGGAGCGGTGGCACAGATACGCAGTATTTT

v_call: TRBV6-5
j_call: TRBJ2-5
cdr3_length: 12
clone_size: -
d_call: -
cdr3_aa: CASSSFGQTQYF
cdr3_nt: TGTGCCAGCAGTTCCTTCGGCCAGACCCAGTACTTC

v_call: TRBV4-3
j_call: TRBJ2-3
cdr3_length: 14
clone_size: few
d_call: -
cdr3_aa: CASSQENPTDTQYF
cdr3_nt: TGCGCCAGCAGCCAAGAGAATCCCACAGATACGCAGTATTTT